This passage covers 25 T cell receptor beta chains from one sample sequenced in a study of blood T cell repertoires in COVID-19. The repertoire was sequenced with immunoSEQ multiplex PCR; TCRdb's copy has only in-frame clones and lacks some. The table has hundreds of thousands of clones, 83% seen once. The sequencing sample was made of peripheral blood. The receptors here all came from a woman aged 40 to 50 with active or convalescent COVID-19.

The gene calls are TRBV18 and TRBJ1-4; 7 bases are a match to TRBD1. V gave up 3 bases and J gave up 5 bases; unmatched junction bases: 3. Looked up from germline, CDR1 is KGHSH and CDR2 is LQKENI. CDR3 length: 14 amino acids. The CDR3 sequence: CASSPLTGNEKLFF. DNA for the CDR3: TGTGCCAGCTCACCCTTGACAGGGAATGAAAAACTGTTTTTT. The full variable domain, completed using reference TRBV18 and TRBJ1-4, is NAGVMQNPRHLVRRRGQEARLRCSPMKGHSHVYWYRQLPEEGLKFMVYLQKENIIDESGMPKERFSAEFPKEGPSILRIQQVVRGDSAAYFCASSPLTGNEKLFFGSGTQLSVL.

The chain is built from TRBV28 and TRBJ2-1, with 8 bases that match TRBD1. This CDR3 is built from 15 residues. Looked up from germline, CDR1 is MDHEN and CDR2 is SYDVKM. The ends lost 3 bases at V and 4 bases at J; junction bases unmatched: 5. The CDR3 loop is CASSFQGARYNEQFF. In DNA form, the CDR3 reads TGTGCCAGCAGTTTTCAGGGGGCTAGATACAATGAGCAGTTCTTC.

The chain recombines TRBV6-1 with TRBJ2-6; D is possibly TRBD1 (6 bases). The CDR3 sequence is 15 residues long. V lost 3 bases and J 4 bases, leaving 10 bases between the germline ends. Germline CDR1 is MNHNS and CDR2 is SASEGT. CDR3 sequence (DNA): TGTGCCAGCAGTGATCAGGGGACAGGGGCCAACGTCCTGACTTTC. Protein product: CASSDQGTGANVLTF.

This clone was seen more than once but under ten times. This chain connects TRBV11-2 to TRBJ1-2; D ambiguous. The ends were cut back, 2 bases at V and 2 bases at J, with 12 bases in the middle. CDR1 and CDR2 from the germline V gene are SGHAT and FQNNGV. There are 15 residues in the CDR3. CDR3 nucleotide sequence: TGTGCCAGCAGCTTACAGCGGCACTCCAACTATGGCTACACCTTC. This gives the protein CASSLQRHSNYGYTF. Filled out from reference TRBV11-2 and TRBJ1-2, the complete variable domain reads EAGVAQSPRYKIIEKRQSVAFWCNPISGHATLYWYQQILGQGPKLLIQFQNNGVVDDSQLPKDRFSAERLKGVDSTLKIQPAKLEDSAVYLCASSLQRHSNYGYTFGSGTRLTVV.

V usage is TRBV3-1 (or the pseudogene TRBV3-2) and J usage is TRBJ1-4; 8 bases are a match to TRBD1. V trimming: 0 bases; J trimming: 5 bases; junction bases outside the gene matches: 14. Germline V gene lookup returns CDR1 LGHDT and CDR2 YNNKEL (reference sequence). This CDR3 spans 19 amino acids. The CDR3 DNA sequence: TGTGCCAGCAGCCAAGAGATGGTTGACAGGGGAGGGCCAAATGAAAAACTGTTTTTT. It specifies CASSQEMVDRGGPNEKLFF.

The rearrangement uses TRBV10-3 and TRBJ1-5, with a possible D match to TRBD1 (5 bases). Germline loops: CDR1 ENHRY, CDR2 SYGVKD. CDR3 length: 13 amino acids. V was trimmed by 6 bases and J by 7 bases, leaving 13 bases between them. CDR3 loop: CAISPGGDQPQHF. In nucleotides, the CDR3 is TGTGCCATCAGCCCGGGGGGGGACCAGCCCCAGCATTTT.

The chain links TRBV28 to TRBJ2-3; TRBD1 matches at 7 bases. The CDR3 is 15 residues long. V lost 6 bases, J lost 4 bases, and 10 bases stayed unmatched. The germline V gene has CDR1 MDHEN and CDR2 SYDVKM. CDR3 loop: CASSTPDRAADTQYF. The CDR3, as DNA: TGTGCCAGCAGCACCCCCGACAGGGCAGCAGATACGCAGTATTTT.

The gene calls are TRBV6-2 or TRBV6-3 and TRBJ2-3; perhaps TRBD1 as D (6 bases). Germline lookup yields CDR1 MNHEY and CDR2 SVGEGT. Trimming removed 4 bases at V and 2 bases at J, with 13 bases between. The CDR3 has 15 residues. The DNA for the CDR3 is TGTGCCAGCAGTTCACTGCGGACAGTCACAGATACGCAGTATTTT. This encodes CASSSLRTVTDTQYF.

This clone is a singleton in its sample. DNA for the CDR3: TGTGCCAGCTCAGGGACCGGAGGGGATACTGAAGCTTTCTTT. Translating it yields CASSGTGGDTEAFF. V gene TRBV18 combines with J gene TRBJ1-1; D is possibly TRBD1 (5 bases). CDR1 and CDR2 from the germline V gene are KGHSH and LQKENI. CDR3 length: 14 amino acids. Trimming pared 5 bases from V and 5 bases from J, leaving 15 bases between.

The chain recombines TRBV6-1 with TRBJ2-7; D is possibly TRBD2 (5 bases). The V end lost 2 bases, the J end lost 5 bases, and 10 bases lay between the germline ends. Germline values: CDR1 MNHNS, CDR2 SASEGT. The CDR3 is 13 residues long. The CDR3 protein is CASSETGGHEQYF. CDR3 coding DNA: TGTGCCAGCAGTGAAACCGGAGGCCACGAGCAGTACTTC.

The chain joins TRBV6-2 or TRBV6-3 to TRBJ2-1, with D possibly matching TRBD2 (6 bases). This CDR3 is built from 16 residues. V lost 6 bases, J lost 2 bases, and 17 bases lay in between. The V gene's germline CDR1 is MNHEY and CDR2 SVGEGT. CDR3 region: CASSPNPGVAYNEQFF. The DNA for the CDR3 is TGTGCCAGCAGCCCTAATCCGGGGGTTGCCTACAATGAGCAGTTCTTC.

This clone was counted a few times. The V call is TRBV7-2, the J call TRBJ1-3; D unresolved. The CDR3 covers 18 residues. V gave up 1 base and J gave up 0 bases, with 16 bases separating them. Germline CDR1 and CDR2: SGHTA and FQGNSA. The CDR3 loop reads CASSLVYALGVSGNTIYF. CDR3 sequence (DNA): TGTGCCAGCAGCTTAGTGTACGCCCTAGGCGTCTCTGGAAACACCATATATTTT.

The J gene is TRBJ2-1, the V gene TRBV24-1; D gene uncertain. V lost 4 bases and J lost 13, with 16 bases in between. The CDR3 extends over 13 amino acids. Germline V gene lookup returns CDR1 KGHDR and CDR2 SFDVKD. CDR3 bases: TGTGCCACCAGTGACCGAGAGTCCACCCGCCAGTTCTTC. Translation: CATSDRESTRQFF.

The chain couples TRBV7-9 to TRBJ2-2, with 9 bases matching TRBD1. The CDR3 runs to 15 residues. With V trimmed by 5 bases and J by 1 base, 2 bases remained unmatched. Per the germline V gene, CDR1 is SEHNR and CDR2 is FQNEAQ (reference sequence). The CDR3 DNA reads as TGTGCCAGCAGCCCGGGACAGGGGAACACCGGGGAGCTGTTTTTT. It specifies CASSPGQGNTGELFF.

This chain links TRBV5-1 with TRBJ2-1; tentatively, D is TRBD1 (6 bases). The CDR3 extends over 15 amino acids. Per germline, CDR1 SGHRS and CDR2 YFSETQ. With 0 bases removed from V and 1 base from J, the gap between germline ends came to 8 bases. The CDR3 loop reads CASSLGGLSYNEQFF. CDR3 DNA sequence: TGCGCCAGCAGCTTGGGGGGGCTTTCCTACAATGAGCAGTTCTTC. Filled out from reference TRBV5-1 and TRBJ2-1, the complete variable domain reads KAGVTQTPRYLIKTRGQQVTLSCSPISGHRSVSWYQQTPGQGLQFLFEYFSETQRNKGNFPGRFSGRQFSNSRSEMNVSTLELGDSALYLCASSLGGLSYNEQFFGPGTRLTVL.

In its sample, this clone was seen a few times. The chain couples TRBV24-1 to TRBJ1-2; D call uncertain. Germline values: CDR1 KGHDR, CDR2 SFDVKD. The CDR3 runs to 14 residues. Trimming left V 2 bases short and J 7 bases short, with 13 bases between. CDR3 DNA: TGTGCCACCAGTGATTCCGGGATAATCATTGGCTACACCTTC. Translated: CATSDSGIIIGYTF.

The V call is TRBV27, the J call TRBJ2-1, with TRBD2 identical over 7 bases. The J segment lost 6 bases and the V segment lost 5 bases, leaving 10 bases of the junction unmatched. This CDR3 is 15 amino acids long. Germline-derived CDR1 and CDR2 are MNHEY and SMNVEV (reference sequence). CDR3 sequence (DNA): TGTGCCAGCAGTGCACTAGCGACTAGGGCCAATGAGCAGTTCTTC. Protein: CASSALATRANEQFF.

The chain combines TRBV24-1 with TRBJ2-5; the match to TRBD2 covers 12 bases. Germline V lookup: CDR1 KGHDR, CDR2 SFDVKD. The CDR3 is 15 residues long. V lost 4 bases to trimming and J lost 5 bases; unmatched junction nucleotides: 4. The CDR3 DNA follows: TGTGCCACCAGTGAACTAGCGGGAGGCCGGGAGACCCAGTACTTC. Its protein is CATSELAGGRETQYF.

The rearrangement links TRBV10-3 to TRBJ1-3; D is possibly TRBD1 (5 bases). V was cut by 2 bases and J by 4 bases, with 9 bases left in between. Germline V gene sequence: CDR1 ENHRY, CDR2 SYGVKD. This CDR3 contains 14 residues. In DNA, the CDR3 is TGTGCCATCAGTGAGACACGGGGGGGAAACACCATATATTTT. This gives the protein CAISETRGGNTIYF.

The chain is built from TRBV9 and TRBJ1-2; tentatively, D is TRBD1 (5 bases). The CDR3 sequence is 14 residues long. Germline V gene sequence: CDR1 SGDLS, CDR2 YYNGEE. Trimming cost V 0 bases and J 4 bases, with 10 bases left between them. CDR3 sequence reads: CASSVGQGSYGYTF. DNA for the CDR3: TGTGCCAGCAGCGTAGGGCAGGGAAGCTATGGCTACACCTTC. The full variable domain, its missing parts supplied by reference TRBV9 and TRBJ1-2, is DSGVTQTPKHLITATGQRVTLRCSPRSGDLSVYWYQQSLDQGLQFLIQYYNGEERAKGNILERFSAQQFPDLHSELNLSSLELGDSALYFCASSVGQGSYGYTFGSGTRLTVV.

This sequence joins TRBV11-2 and TRBJ2-3; 7 positions agree with TRBD1. V shed 6 bases, J shed 5 bases, and the junction held 14 bases outside the gene matches. This CDR3 region has 16 residues. Germline V gives CDR1 SGHAT, CDR2 FQNNGV. The CDR3, as DNA: TGTGCCAGCAGTCAAGGGCGTACAGGGGCCGGAGATACGCAGTATTTT. This gives the protein CASSQGRTGAGDTQYF.

The gene calls are TRBV18 and TRBJ2-7; tentative D call: TRBD2 (7 bases). CDR3 length: 15 amino acids. Trimming pared 2 bases from V and 0 bases from J, leaving 11 bases between. The germline V gene encodes CDR1 KGHSH and CDR2 LQKENI. The CDR3 region has the DNA TGTGCCAGCTCACCAACCGCGGGGGCCTCCTACGAGCAGTACTTC. This sequence encodes CASSPTAGASYEQYF.

The CDR3 is CATKGLAGESDTQYF. The CDR3 bases are TGTGCCACAAAGGGACTAGCGGGAGAGTCAGATACGCAGTATTTT. The chain couples TRBV10-3 to TRBJ2-3; TRBD2 aligns across 14 bases. Germline lookup yields CDR1 ENHRY and CDR2 SYGVKD. CDR3 length: 15 residues. The ends lost 10 bases at V and 4 bases at J; junction bases unmatched: 7.

The chain uses TRBV24-1 and TRBJ2-5; TRBD1 matches 11 bases. The CDR3 has 15 residues. V lost 4 bases to trimming and J lost 9 bases; unmatched junction nucleotides: 9. CDR1 is KGHDR, CDR2 SFDVKD, per germline. CDR3 amino acids: CATSEEVGTGGAQYF. CDR3 nucleotide sequence: TGTGCCACCAGTGAAGAGGTTGGGACAGGGGGGGCCCAGTACTTC.

This clone occurred a few times. The chain combines TRBV29-1 with TRBJ2-7; D may be TRBD1 (6 bases). Germline CDR1 SQVTM, CDR2 ANQGSEA. The CDR3 spans 13 residues. The ends were cut back, 1 base at V and 4 bases at J, with 11 bases in the middle. In DNA, the CDR3 is TGCAGCGTTGAAGTCAACAGGGAGTACGAGCAGTACTTC. Protein product: CSVEVNREYEQYF.